Listed below are T cell receptor beta chains from one sample, sequenced in a study of regulatory T cells in long-lasting Graves disease. TCRdb reprocessed the multiplex PCR reads via MiXCR and lists one record per CDR3 protein. The sample lists approximately 400,000 distinct CDR3 sequences; roughly a quarter were seen once. Sequenced material: peripheral blood mononuclear cells (PBMCs), taken when the disease was refractory, from a patient treated with antithyroid drugs. Source of these receptors: a female donor with Graves disease. Both conserved end residues are trimmed from each CDR3. Size tells how often a clone was seen (once, few, many) or the class of an expanded clone, and some rows leave it out.

V gene: TRBV7-7
J gene: TRBJ2-7
clone size: few
CDR3 protein: ASSPIGTSGGSSYEQY

V gene: TRBV7-9
J gene: TRBJ1-1
clone size: .
CDR3 protein: ASSSGPREAF

V gene: TRBV2
J gene: TRBJ1-2
clone size: .
CDR3 protein: ASSDEARGGYGYT

V gene: TRBV5-1
J gene: TRBJ1-4
clone size: .
CDR3 protein: ASSGGVGTGYEKLF

V gene: TRBV20-1
J gene: TRBJ2-5
clone size: many
CDR3 protein: SASFDSRQQETQY

V gene: TRBV28
J gene: TRBJ1-4
clone size: many
CDR3 protein: ASRKDRGYEKLF

V gene: TRBV3-1
J gene: TRBJ1-1
clone size: few
CDR3 protein: ASSQGAVKGTEAF

V gene: TRBV5-1
J gene: TRBJ2-4
clone size: .
CDR3 protein: ASSPGRTGNIQY

V gene: TRBV27
J gene: TRBJ2-7
clone size: many
CDR3 protein: ASSSPTSEYEQY

V gene: TRBV19
J gene: TRBJ2-7
clone size: .
CDR3 protein: ASSRLGAGLYEQY

V gene: TRBV5-1
J gene: TRBJ2-5
clone size: .
CDR3 protein: ASSLGLNLGTQETQY

V gene: TRBV15
J gene: TRBJ1-2
clone size: .
CDR3 protein: ATSRDFAGYT

V gene: TRBV12-3/TRBV12-4
J gene: TRBJ2-7
clone size: .
CDR3 protein: ASSPARDRGKGEQY

V gene: TRBV14
J gene: TRBJ1-1
clone size: many
CDR3 protein: ASSSGHRTNTEAF

V gene: TRBV2
J gene: TRBJ1-1
clone size: many
CDR3 protein: ASRIDGQGDTEAF

V gene: TRBV7-9
J gene: TRBJ2-7
clone size: many
CDR3 protein: AILPGDEGHEQY

V gene: TRBV10-3
J gene: TRBJ1-4
clone size: .
CDR3 protein: AISEGAREKLF

V gene: TRBV9
J gene: TRBJ2-2
clone size: few
CDR3 protein: ASSFTGGNTGELF

V gene: TRBV12-3/TRBV12-4
J gene: TRBJ2-2
clone size: .
CDR3 protein: ASRRRGLLTRSANTGELF

V gene: TRBV7-8
J gene: TRBJ1-1
clone size: many
CDR3 protein: ASSPGGGVNTEAF

V gene: TRBV7-9
J gene: TRBJ2-5
clone size: .
CDR3 protein: ASTKGASGRETQY

V gene: TRBV7-3
J gene: TRBJ2-2
clone size: few
CDR3 protein: ASSLTTGGELF

V gene: TRBV5-1
J gene: TRBJ2-7
clone size: .
CDR3 protein: ASSEGTSYEQY

V gene: TRBV29-1
J gene: TRBJ2-5
clone size: .
CDR3 protein: SVARQGGETQY

V gene: TRBV30
J gene: TRBJ2-6
clone size: many
CDR3 protein: AWSGTRGGANVLT

V gene: TRBV2
J gene: TRBJ2-3
clone size: .
CDR3 protein: ASTEELAGFSTDTQY

V gene: TRBV20-1
J gene: TRBJ2-5
clone size: .
CDR3 protein: SASTGQGGETQY

V gene: TRBV5-1
J gene: TRBJ2-7
clone size: .
CDR3 protein: ASSPAGTSYEQY

V gene: TRBV2
J gene: TRBJ2-7
clone size: many
CDR3 protein: ASRAEVFWGHLSEQY

V gene: TRBV5-4
J gene: TRBJ1-5
clone size: few
CDR3 protein: ASSADPGSNQPQH

V gene: TRBV6-1
J gene: TRBJ2-2
clone size: .
CDR3 protein: ATSDRANTGELF

V gene: TRBV7-8
J gene: TRBJ2-7
clone size: few
CDR3 protein: ASGSHEQY

V gene: TRBV28
J gene: TRBJ1-1
clone size: many
CDR3 protein: ASSPGTGLGNTEAF

V gene: TRBV7-9
J gene: TRBJ2-7
clone size: .
CDR3 protein: ASSFTGAQGSYEQY

V gene: TRBV29-1
J gene: TRBJ2-7
clone size: .
CDR3 protein: SARRGRYEQY

V gene: TRBV27
J gene: TRBJ2-4
clone size: .
CDR3 protein: ASSAPGGQGVVGKNIQY

V gene: TRBV14
J gene: TRBJ1-5
clone size: .
CDR3 protein: ASSHRQGSFIDQPQH

V gene: TRBV5-1
J gene: TRBJ2-7
clone size: few
CDR3 protein: ASQRTEHYEQY

V gene: TRBV5-1
J gene: TRBJ1-2
clone size: many
CDR3 protein: ASSMEGGTNYGYT